The 12 T cell receptor beta chains below were found in one sample sequenced in a study of blood T cell repertoires in COVID-19. Sequencing was performed with immunoSEQ multiplex PCR; in TCRdb, only in-frame clones are kept and a portion is missing. The sample shows 250,000 or so clones, just over 85% of them seen only once. Sequencing used peripheral blood. Source of these receptors: a man aged 80 or over with acute or convalescent COVID-19.

The chain joins TRBV28 to TRBJ1-1; D is unresolved. The germline V gene encodes CDR1 MDHEN and CDR2 SYDVKM. The CDR3 is made up of 14 amino acids. Deletions cut 4 bases from V and 5 bases from J, with 14 bases between. The CDR3 is CASSSGPERTEAFF. The CDR3 DNA reads TGTGCCAGCAGTTCGGGCCCCGAGCGGACTGAAGCTTTCTTT. Full variable domain (rest looked up from reference TRBV28 and TRBJ1-1): DVKVTQSSRYLVKRTGEKVFLECVQDMDHENMFWYRQDPGLGLRLIYFSYDVKMKEKGDIPEGYSVSREKKERFSLILESASTNQTSMYLCASSSGPERTEAFFGQGTRLTVV.

V and J are TRBV6-1 and TRBJ1-1, with D possibly TRBD1 on 5 matching bases. Looked up from germline, CDR1 is MNHNS and CDR2 is SASEGT. The germline V and J ends were trimmed by 0 bases and 5 bases, with 10 bases remaining between them. This CDR3 is 14 amino acids long. CDR3 region: CASSEAGQNTEAFF. In DNA form, the CDR3 reads TGTGCCAGCAGTGAAGCGGGGCAGAATACTGAAGCTTTCTTT.

This clone was observed once. The chain couples TRBV21-1 to TRBJ2-2; whether TRBD1, the table's D call, matches the DNA was not checked. TRBV21-1 is described as a pseudogene. CDR3 length equals 18 residues. DNA of the CDR3: TGTGCCAGCAGCAATCCTCATAACACAGGGTTTAACACCGGGGAGCTGTTTTTT. Amino acid sequence: CASSNPHNTGFNTGELFF.

The chain is built from TRBV7-3 and TRBJ2-1; the match to TRBD1 covers 9 bases. This CDR3 has 14 amino acids. Looked up from germline, CDR1 is SGHTA and CDR2 is FQGTGA. Germline trimming cut 5 bases from V and 6 bases from J; bases unmatched to any gene: 5. The DNA for the CDR3 is TGTGCCAGCAGCACCGGGACAGGGCTCAATGAGCAGTTCTTC. Residues: CASSTGTGLNEQFF.

This chain uses TRBV2 with TRBJ2-7; TRBD2 is a possible D gene (5 bases). The V end lost 6 bases, the J end lost 7 bases, and 16 bases lay between the germline ends. CDR3 length: 13 residues. The germline V gene encodes CDR1 SNHLY and CDR2 FYNNEI. CDR3 residues: CASRTQTTGEQYF. The DNA of the CDR3 is TGTGCCAGCAGGACGCAGACAACGGGGGAGCAGTACTTC. The full variable domain, its missing parts supplied by reference TRBV2 and TRBJ2-7, is EPEVTQTPSHQVTQMGQEVILRCVPISNHLYFYWYRQILGQKVEFLVSFYNNEISEKSEIFDDQFSVERPDGSNFTLKIRSTKLEDSAMYFCASRTQTTGEQYFGPGTRLTVT.

This rearrangement joins TRBV9 to TRBJ2-7; 8 bases align to TRBD2. The CDR3 covers 15 residues. Germline V gene sequence: CDR1 SGDLS, CDR2 YYNGEE. J gave up 5 bases and V 2 bases, and 9 bases lay outside the gene matches. CDR3 sequence: CASSVSPAGEDEQYF. In DNA, the CDR3 is TGTGCCAGCAGCGTTTCTCCAGCGGGAGAGGACGAGCAGTACTTC.

The chain couples TRBV12-3 or TRBV12-4 to TRBJ1-1; D gene unclear. The CDR3 consists of 13 residues. The ends were cut back, 5 bases at V and 4 bases at J, with 11 bases in the middle. This chain's CDR3 is CASSRSEFTEAFF. CDR3 sequence (DNA): TGTGCCAGCAGTCGCTCCGAGTTCACTGAAGCTTTCTTT.

The genes are TRBV9 and TRBJ1-5; 9 nucleotides line up with TRBD1. Germline V gene lookup returns CDR1 SGDLS and CDR2 YYNGEE. Trimming removed 4 bases from V and 2 bases from J; junction bases left unmatched: 4. The CDR3 has 15 amino acids. CDR3 protein: CASSPTGGGNQPQHF. Here the CDR3 DNA reads TGTGCCAGCAGCCCTACAGGGGGCGGCAATCAGCCCCAGCATTTT.

There are a few counts of this clone. The V gene is TRBV7-9, the J gene TRBJ1-1, with unresolved D. V was pared by 3 bases and J by 3 bases, with 8 bases between. The CDR3 runs to 13 residues. Germline values: CDR1 SEHNR, CDR2 FQNEAQ (reference sequence). The CDR3 bases are TGTGCCAGCAGCTTTGAGGGTTACACTGAAGCTTTCTTT. This gives the protein CASSFEGYTEAFF. The variable domain in full, completed from reference TRBV7-9 and TRBJ1-1, reads DTGVSQNPRHKITKRGQNVTFRCDPISEHNRLYWYRQTLGQGPEFLTYFQNEAQLEKSRLLSDRFSAERPKGSFSTLEIQRTEQGDSAMYLCASSFEGYTEAFFGQGTRLTVV.

The gene calls are TRBV27 and TRBJ2-5, with TRBD1 identical over 9 bases. The CDR3 length is 15 residues. J was trimmed by 5 bases and V by 5 bases; bases with no gene match: 9. Germline CDR1 and CDR2: MNHEY and SMNVEV (reference sequence). The CDR3 bases are TGTGCCAGCAGTAAAAGTGGGACAGGGCGTGAGACCCAGTACTTC. Its translation: CASSKSGTGRETQYF.

This rearrangement joins TRBV18 to TRBJ1-1; maybe TRBD1 (6 bases). This CDR3 has 16 amino acids. The germline V and J ends were trimmed by 3 bases and 1 base, with 15 bases remaining between them. Germline V lookup: CDR1 KGHSH, CDR2 LQKENI. The CDR3 loop reads CASSPIKGVTNTEAFF. The DNA for the CDR3 is TGTGCCAGCTCACCCATCAAGGGGGTGACGAACACTGAAGCTTTCTTT.

CDR3 bases: TGTGCCAGCAGCTTAACTCTCTCTGGGGCCAACGTCCTGACTTTC. Translating it yields CASSLTLSGANVLTF. This chain joins TRBV7-2 and TRBJ2-6, with D unclear. CDR1 and CDR2 (germline): SGHTA, FQGNSA. The CDR3 has 15 amino acids. Trimming shortened V by 2 bases and J by 0 bases, and 5 bases separated the two germline ends.